A selection of T cell receptor beta chains follows, all from one sample in a study of OX40 agonist ivuxolimab in advanced cancers. Using immunoSEQ multiplex PCR, the repertoire was profiled, and TCRdb retains in-frame clones only, with some absent. The sample has about 84,000 clones, 94% seen once. The source was CD4+ or CD8+ T cells sorted from blood, collected in a trial of the OX40 agonist ivuxolimab. These receptor sequences come from an adult with an advanced solid tumor such as melanoma, head and neck, liver or kidney cancer. Both conserved end residues are part of each CDR3. The D gene is left open where the match is weak. Expanded clones get a size class; other rows say once, few or many, or leave the size out.

v_call: TRBV29-1; clone_size: .; j_call: TRBJ2-5; d_call: TRBD1; cdr3_aa: CSVDLPRDRPYWGQETQYF; cdr3_nt: TGCAGCGTTGACCTCCCCCGGGACAGACCTTACTGGGGCCAAGAGACCCAGTACTTC
v_call: TRBV4-3; clone_size: .; j_call: TRBJ2-1; d_call: .; cdr3_aa: CASSQDWTNNEQFF; cdr3_nt: TGCGCCAGCAGCCAAGATTGGACCAACAATGAGCAGTTCTTC
v_call: TRBV9; clone_size: .; j_call: TRBJ1-3; d_call: .; cdr3_aa: CASSPRWTLSGNTIYF; cdr3_nt: TGTGCCAGCAGCCCTAGATGGACCCTCTCTGGAAACACCATATATTTT
v_call: TRBV19; clone_size: .; j_call: TRBJ2-3; d_call: .; cdr3_aa: CASSISGKRLVLARTDTQYF; cdr3_nt: TGTGCCAGTAGTATTTCCGGAAAACGACTAGTTTTGGCCCGCACAGATACGCAGTATTTT
v_call: TRBV7-2; clone_size: .; j_call: TRBJ2-7; d_call: TRBD1; cdr3_aa: CASSLPRGRHEQYF; cdr3_nt: TGTGCCAGCAGCTTACCCAGGGGGCGGCACGAGCAGTACTTC
v_call: TRBV29-1; clone_size: .; j_call: TRBJ1-1; d_call: .; cdr3_aa: CSASAGTMLQNTEAFF; cdr3_nt: TGCAGCGCTTCTGCAGGAACAATGCTTCAGAACACTGAAGCTTTCTTT
v_call: TRBV10-3; clone_size: .; j_call: TRBJ2-1; d_call: TRBD2; cdr3_aa: CATRPTSGSLDEQFF; cdr3_nt: TGTGCCACCCGTCCGACTAGCGGGAGTTTGGATGAGCAGTTCTTC
v_call: TRBV9; clone_size: .; j_call: TRBJ2-3; d_call: TRBD2; cdr3_aa: CASSTPGLALGADTQYF; cdr3_nt: TGTGCCAGCAGCACACCGGGACTAGCCCTTGGGGCAGATACGCAGTATTTT
v_call: TRBV28; clone_size: .; j_call: TRBJ1-5; d_call: TRBD1; cdr3_aa: CASSAGTGAPGYSNQPQHF; cdr3_nt: TGTGCCAGCAGCGCCGGGACAGGGGCCCCTGGATATAGCAATCAGCCCCAGCATTTT
v_call: TRBV28; clone_size: .; j_call: TRBJ2-1; d_call: TRBD2; cdr3_aa: CASRPISGPSYNEQFF; cdr3_nt: TGTGCCAGCAGACCAATTAGCGGGCCTTCCTACAATGAGCAGTTCTTC
v_call: TRBV7-9; clone_size: .; j_call: TRBJ2-3; d_call: .; cdr3_aa: CASRFGDTQYF; cdr3_nt: TGTGCCAGCCGCTTTGGGGATACGCAGTATTTT
v_call: TRBV4-2; clone_size: .; j_call: TRBJ1-2; d_call: TRBD1; cdr3_aa: CASSQETGVGYTF; cdr3_nt: TGTGCCAGCAGCCAAGAAACAGGGGTAGGCTACACCTTC
v_call: TRBV7-3; clone_size: few; j_call: TRBJ1-1; d_call: .; cdr3_aa: CASSLTVGTEAFF; cdr3_nt: TGTGCCAGCAGCCTTACTGTGGGCACTGAAGCTTTCTTT
v_call: TRBV5-8; clone_size: .; j_call: TRBJ1-3; d_call: .; cdr3_aa: CASSHNRISGNTIYF; cdr3_nt: TGTGCCAGCAGCCACAACAGGATCTCTGGAAACACCATATATTTT
v_call: TRBV9; clone_size: .; j_call: TRBJ2-3; d_call: .; cdr3_aa: CASSVGASTDTQYF; cdr3_nt: TGTGCCAGCAGCGTTGGAGCTAGCACAGATACGCAGTATTTT
v_call: TRBV6-5; clone_size: few; j_call: TRBJ1-1; d_call: .; cdr3_aa: CASTTGNTEAFF; cdr3_nt: TGTGCCAGCACCACAGGGAACACTGAAGCTTTCTTT
v_call: TRBV30; clone_size: .; j_call: TRBJ1-5; d_call: .; cdr3_aa: CAWSVGTAGEGPQHF; cdr3_nt: TGTGCCTGGAGTGTAGGGACGGCTGGGGAGGGGCCCCAGCATTTT
v_call: TRBV7-8; clone_size: .; j_call: TRBJ2-3; d_call: .; cdr3_aa: CASRYTVNTDTQYF; cdr3_nt: TGTGCCAGCAGATACACAGTTAACACAGATACGCAGTATTTT
v_call: TRBV4-1; clone_size: .; j_call: TRBJ2-7; d_call: .; cdr3_aa: CASSQGERGGYEQYF; cdr3_nt: TGCGCCAGCAGCCAAGGGGAGAGGGGGGGCTACGAGCAGTACTTC
v_call: TRBV10-1; clone_size: .; j_call: TRBJ2-7; d_call: TRBD1; cdr3_aa: CASSDRDRSSYEQYF; cdr3_nt: TGCGCCAGCAGTGATCGGGACAGGAGCTCCTACGAGCAGTACTTC
v_call: TRBV30; clone_size: .; j_call: TRBJ2-7; d_call: .; cdr3_aa: CAWSVLANEQYF; cdr3_nt: TGTGCCTGGAGTGTACTAGCAAACGAGCAGTACTTC
v_call: TRBV11-2; clone_size: .; j_call: TRBJ2-7; d_call: TRBD1; cdr3_aa: CASSHRDRTYEQYF; cdr3_nt: TGTGCCAGCAGCCACCGGGACAGGACCTACGAGCAGTACTTC
v_call: TRBV28; clone_size: .; j_call: TRBJ2-7; d_call: .; cdr3_aa: CASSLPPYRTRRSEQYF; cdr3_nt: TGTGCCAGCAGTTTACCCCCTTACAGGACGCGGAGAAGCGAGCAGTACTTC
v_call: TRBV5-8; clone_size: .; j_call: TRBJ2-5; d_call: .; cdr3_aa: CASSLSRETQYF; cdr3_nt: TGTGCCAGCAGCTTGAGTAGGGAGACCCAGTACTTC
v_call: TRBV2; clone_size: .; j_call: TRBJ1-2; d_call: .; cdr3_aa: CASSEGLGGYGYTF; cdr3_nt: TGTGCCAGCAGTGAGGGGCTGGGGGGATATGGCTACACCTTC
v_call: TRBV7-9; clone_size: .; j_call: TRBJ2-3; d_call: TRBD2; cdr3_aa: CASSSPGLAGKGGDTQYF; cdr3_nt: TGTGCCAGCAGTTCCCCCGGACTAGCGGGAAAGGGTGGGGATACGCAGTATTTT
v_call: TRBV4-3; clone_size: .; j_call: TRBJ2-2; d_call: TRBD2; cdr3_aa: CASSQDPASGSGTGELFF; cdr3_nt: TGCGCCAGCAGCCAGGACCCGGCGAGCGGGAGTGGCACCGGGGAGCTGTTTTTT
v_call: TRBV28; clone_size: .; j_call: TRBJ2-1; d_call: .; cdr3_aa: CASSFSLKGQFF; cdr3_nt: TGTGCCAGCAGTTTCTCTCTCAAAGGTCAGTTCTTC
v_call: TRBV28; clone_size: .; j_call: TRBJ1-2; d_call: TRBD1; cdr3_aa: CASSQDREQNGYTF; cdr3_nt: TGTGCCAGCAGCCAAGACAGGGAACAAAATGGCTACACCTTC
v_call: TRBV27; clone_size: .; j_call: TRBJ2-1; d_call: .; cdr3_aa: CASSSRLFYNEQFF; cdr3_nt: TGTGCCAGCAGTTCCCGGCTCTTTTACAATGAGCAGTTCTTC
v_call: TRBV4-1; clone_size: .; j_call: TRBJ1-1; d_call: TRBD1; cdr3_aa: CASSHPQGAKTEAFF; cdr3_nt: TGCGCCAGCAGCCATCCACAGGGGGCAAAAACTGAAGCTTTCTTT
v_call: TRBV7-9; clone_size: .; j_call: TRBJ2-7; d_call: TRBD2; cdr3_aa: CASSLDWGLAAYEQYF; cdr3_nt: TGTGCCAGCAGCTTAGATTGGGGACTAGCGGCCTACGAGCAGTACTTC
v_call: TRBV4-3; clone_size: .; j_call: TRBJ1-1; d_call: .; cdr3_aa: CASSQEGGAAFF; cdr3_nt: TGCGCCAGCAGCCAAGAAGGGGGGGCAGCTTTCTTT
v_call: TRBV7-6; clone_size: .; j_call: TRBJ2-1; d_call: .; cdr3_aa: CASSPGYNEQFF; cdr3_nt: TGTGCCAGCAGCCCAGGATACAATGAGCAGTTCTTC
v_call: TRBV9; clone_size: .; j_call: TRBJ2-1; d_call: TRBD2; cdr3_aa: CASSVSGGYNEQFF; cdr3_nt: TGTGCCAGCAGCGTAAGCGGGGGCTACAATGAGCAGTTCTTC
v_call: TRBV7-6; clone_size: .; j_call: TRBJ2-5; d_call: TRBD2; cdr3_aa: CASSAPRGSETQYF; cdr3_nt: TGTGCCAGCAGCGCCCCGCGGGGGTCAGAGACCCAGTACTTC
v_call: TRBV19; clone_size: .; j_call: TRBJ1-2; d_call: TRBD1; cdr3_aa: CASSPGTEPVVGGYTF; cdr3_nt: TGTGCCAGTAGTCCCGGGACAGAGCCCGTTGTGGGAGGCTACACCTTC
v_call: TRBV6-4; clone_size: .; j_call: TRBJ2-3; d_call: .; cdr3_aa: CATSLGQRESDTQYF; cdr3_nt: TGTGCCACCTCACTTGGACAAAGAGAGTCAGATACGCAGTATTTT
v_call: TRBV7-3; clone_size: .; j_call: TRBJ1-2; d_call: .; cdr3_aa: CASSLKSAAPLVDGYTF; cdr3_nt: TGTGCCAGCAGCTTAAAGTCGGCAGCACCCCTAGTCGATGGCTACACCTTC
v_call: TRBV7-9; clone_size: .; j_call: TRBJ1-3; d_call: .; cdr3_aa: CASSGLGLSGNTIYF; cdr3_nt: TGTGCCAGCAGCGGCCTGGGACTCTCTGGAAACACCATATATTTT
v_call: TRBV13; clone_size: once; j_call: TRBJ2-7; d_call: .; cdr3_aa: CASSLGQNYEQYF; cdr3_nt: TGTGCCAGCAGCTTAGGACAGAACTACGAGCAGTACTTC